This record looks at one TCR beta chain sequence and its context. Its antigen remains unknown. The V segment lost 4 bases and the J segment 5 bases; nucleotides outside the gene matches: 9. The germline gives CDR1 SQVTM, CDR2 ANQGSEA. This CDR3 contains 14 residues. This specimen belongs to a study of cytomegalovirus exposure and HLA in healthy donors. Use of 60 Vbeta and 13 Jbeta primers characterized the PCR. As processed by the authors: An analysis that came later counted tens of millions of unique TCR beta chains, approximately 9.9 million shared. The repertoire was sequenced with immunoSEQ multiplex PCR; TCRdb's copy has only in-frame clones and lacks some. V and J calls and clone size are given by that table; D and trimming were obtained from the DNA. The sample consists of about 120,000 clones, roughly 69% of them appearing once. General study points: In a later analysis, a missense DCLRE1C variant was linked to TCR beta V- and J-gene trimming. Reports indicated that the classifier achieved high specificity and sensitivity in diagnosing cytomegalovirus status. Earlier analysis yielded a pattern in which most TCR beta V segments were productive about 90% or about 30% of the time.

The sequence derives from a middle-aged woman in good health and CMV-seropositive. This sequence joins TRBV29-1 and TRBJ1-1, with 8 positions matching TRBD1. Specimen: PBMCs. CDR3 sequence reads: CSVVAGGVGTEAFF. CDR3 bases: TGCAGCGTTGTGGCAGGGGGCGTAGGAACTGAAGCTTTCTTT. Combining the CDR3 with reference TRBV29-1 and TRBJ1-1 gives the whole variable domain SAVISQKPSRDICQRGTSLTIQCQVDSQVTMMFWYRQQPGQSLTLIATANQGSEATYESGFVIDKFPISRPNLTFSTLTVSNMSPEDSSIYLCSVVAGGVGTEAFFGQGTRLTVV.